The T cell receptor beta chain under discussion was sequenced for a study of CD8 T cells in ankylosing spondylitis. Study-level findings and limits: A TCR beta motif made of roughly eight highly homologous variants seemed typical of ankylosing spondylitis blood. Prior literature has documented some motif variants in synovial fluid and blood from reactive arthritis. Disease-associated clonotypes exhibited CD8+ identity and were relatively infrequent in peripheral blood.

A few counts support this clonotype. What it recognizes is unknown. This CDR3 comprises 16 residues. Trimming removed 0 bases from V and 0 bases from J, with 12 bases in between. Germline V gene sequence: CDR1 KGHSH, CDR2 LQKENI. Molecular-barcoded quantitative 5'-RACE produced these TCR beta libraries. TCRdb independently ran MiXCR on the 5' RACE reads; one entry per CDR3 protein. The repertoire holds more than 650,000 distinct CDR3 sequences, about 12% seen once, with approximately 0.5% in the top ten. The TCR comes from a male donor with ankylosing spondylitis. The rearrangement links TRBV18 to TRBJ2-7; D gene uncertain. Specimen: blood, either unsorted or a sorted T cell fraction (not recorded which). The CDR3 here is CASSPPGNPTSYEQYF. For the CDR3, the DNA is TGTGCCAGCTCACCACCCGGCAATCCCACCTCCTACGAGCAGTACTTC.